Reported below is one T cell receptor (beta chain). Using immunoSEQ multiplex PCR, the repertoire was profiled, and TCRdb retains in-frame clones only, with some absent. Here the sample spans approximately 110,000 clones, approximately 80% being singletons. The data were obtained in a study of radiation and T cells in renal cell carcinoma. The time point: baseline pretreatment blood. The treatment is: 15 Gy SBRT to primary tumor, nephrectomy 4 weeks later. This clonotype was sampled from a woman aged 60 to 75 with renal cell carcinoma. This specimen consisted of blood, obtained from a patient whose treatment included radiotherapy and nephrectomy.

CDR3 DNA sequence: TGTGCCAGTAGTATTCAGGCAGGGTTCAATCAGCCCCAGCATTTT. Translating it yields CASSIQAGFNQPQHF. The chain carries TRBV19 and TRBJ1-5; D possibly corresponds to TRBD1 (5 bases). V lost 3 bases and J lost 3, with 12 bases in between. The CDR3 is 15 residues long. Germline loops: CDR1 LNHDA, CDR2 SQIVND (reference sequence).